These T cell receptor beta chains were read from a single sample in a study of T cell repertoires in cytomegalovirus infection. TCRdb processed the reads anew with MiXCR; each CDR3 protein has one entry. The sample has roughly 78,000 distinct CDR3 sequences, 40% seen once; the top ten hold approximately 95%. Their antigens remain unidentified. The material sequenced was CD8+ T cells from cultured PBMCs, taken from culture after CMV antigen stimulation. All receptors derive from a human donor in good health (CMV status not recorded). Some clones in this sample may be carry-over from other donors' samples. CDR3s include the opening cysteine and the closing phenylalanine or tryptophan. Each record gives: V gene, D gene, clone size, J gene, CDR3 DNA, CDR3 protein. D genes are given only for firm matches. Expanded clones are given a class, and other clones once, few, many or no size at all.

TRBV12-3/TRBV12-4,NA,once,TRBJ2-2,TGTGCCAGCAGAAACAGGGTCGCGAACACCGGGGAGCTGTTTTTT,CASRNRVANTGELFF
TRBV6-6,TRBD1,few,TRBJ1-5,TGTGCCAGCAGGAGGGACAGGTATAGCAATCAGCCCCAGCATTTT,CASRRDRYSNQPQHF
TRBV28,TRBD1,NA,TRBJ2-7,TGTGCCAGCAGTTTTAGGGACAGGGCCGAGCAGTACTTC,CASSFRDRAEQYF
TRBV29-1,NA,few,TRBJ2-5,TGCAGCGTTGAAGTTTTTGGATACCAAGAGACCCAGTACTTC,CSVEVFGYQETQYF
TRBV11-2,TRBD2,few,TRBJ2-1,TGTGCCAGCACCACCCCGGGGAGGGCCAATGAGCAGTTCTTC,CASTTPGRANEQFF
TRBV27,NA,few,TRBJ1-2,TGTGCCAGCACCTCCGGAGCGGGGCGCCAGGGCTACACCTTC,CASTSGAGRQGYTF
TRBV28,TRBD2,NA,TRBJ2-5,TGTGCCAGCAGTTTCGGCGGGGGGGCCGGAGAGACCCAGTACTTC,CASSFGGGAGETQYF
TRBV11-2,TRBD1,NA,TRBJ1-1,TGTGCCAGCAGCTCAGCCGGGACAGCGATGAACACTGAAGCTTTCTTT,CASSSAGTAMNTEAFF
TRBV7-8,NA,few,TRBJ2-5,TGTGCCAGCAGCTTAGAGGGGGGGGCGGCCCAAGAGACCCAGTACTTC,CASSLEGGAAQETQYF
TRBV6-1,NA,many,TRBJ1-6,TGTGCCAGCAGTGGGGACAACTATAATTCACCCCTCCACTTT,CASSGDNYNSPLHF
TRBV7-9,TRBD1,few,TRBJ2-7,TGTGCCAGCAGAGGGGGCAGACAGGGGGCGAGGGAGCAGTACTTC,CASRGGRQGAREQYF
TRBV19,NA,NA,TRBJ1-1,TGTGCCAGTAGTATGGCGGTCACTGAAGCTTTCTTT,CASSMAVTEAFF
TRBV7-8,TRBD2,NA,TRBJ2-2,TGTGCCAGCAGCTTAGTGACGGGGGGGGCCACCGGGGAGCTGTTTTTT,CASSLVTGGATGELFF
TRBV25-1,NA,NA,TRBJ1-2,TGTGCCAGCAGTGATACCTTCACAGGAATTGATGGCTACACCTTC,CASSDTFTGIDGYTF
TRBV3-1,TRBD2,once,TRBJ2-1,TGTGCCAGCAGCCAATATGCCCGTTGGCTAGCGGGGTACAATGAGCAGTTCTTC,CASSQYARWLAGYNEQFF
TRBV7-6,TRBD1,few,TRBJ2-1,TGTGCCAGCAGCAGAGGACAGGGAGGTGCGGGTTACCAGTTCTTC,CASSRGQGGAGYQFF
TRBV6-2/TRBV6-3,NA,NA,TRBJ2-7,TGTGCCAGCAGTTTGACAGCGGGCTCCTACGAGCAGTACTTC,CASSLTAGSYEQYF
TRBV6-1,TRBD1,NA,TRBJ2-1,TGTGCCAGCAGGGGGACAGTTTACAATGAGCAGTTCTTC,CASRGTVYNEQFF
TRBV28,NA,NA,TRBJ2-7,TGTGCCAGCAGCCATCATGCAGGGGAAGGCTCCTACGAGCAGTACTTC,CASSHHAGEGSYEQYF
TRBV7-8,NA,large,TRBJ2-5,TGTGCCAGCAGCTTAGGGGTGCCACAGGGGACCCAGTACTTC,CASSLGVPQGTQYF
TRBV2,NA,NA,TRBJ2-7,TGTGCCAGCAGTGCACGGAGAGGCTACGAGCAGTACTTC,CASSARRGYEQYF
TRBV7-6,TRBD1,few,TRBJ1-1,TGTGCCAGCAGCCCCGGGACAGGGAGTTTGGGCACTGAAGCTTTCTTT,CASSPGTGSLGTEAFF
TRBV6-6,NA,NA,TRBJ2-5,TGTGCCAGCAGTTACCCTCGACAAGAGGGGGAAGAGACCCAGTACTTC,CASSYPRQEGEETQYF
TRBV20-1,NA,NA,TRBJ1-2,TGCAGTGCCGACCCTTTAGGGCAGCCGCTGGATTATGGCTACACCTTC,CSADPLGQPLDYGYTF
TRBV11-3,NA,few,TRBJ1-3,TGTGCCAGCCACCCAACTTCAAAGCTAGACTCTGGAAACACCATATATTTT,CASHPTSKLDSGNTIYF
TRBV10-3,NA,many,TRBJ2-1,TGTGCCATCAGTGATGTGACCCCGGGAGCGGAGCAGTTCTTC,CAISDVTPGAEQFF
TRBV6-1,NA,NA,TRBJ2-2,TGTGCCAGCAGTGAAGATCTAGGGGCATGGACCGGGGAGCTGTTTTTT,CASSEDLGAWTGELFF
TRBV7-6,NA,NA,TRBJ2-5,TGTGCTAGCAGTCTAACAGGGTACCAAGAGACCCAGTACTTC,CASSLTGYQETQYF
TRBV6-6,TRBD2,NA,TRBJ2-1,TGTGCCAGCAGTCTTCCGGGACTAGGCAATGAGCAGTTCTTC,CASSLPGLGNEQFF
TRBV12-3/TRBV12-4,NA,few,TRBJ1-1,TGTGCCAGCAGTTTCCAGAAAGGGGAGGTGAACACTGAAGCTTTCTTT,CASSFQKGEVNTEAFF
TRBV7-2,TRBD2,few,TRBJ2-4,TGTGCCAGCAGCTTATACGGGGGGGAAAACATTCAGTACTTC,CASSLYGGENIQYF
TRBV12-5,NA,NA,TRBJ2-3,TGTGCTAGTGGTTGGTCTAGCACAGATACGCAGTATTTT,CASGWSSTDTQYF